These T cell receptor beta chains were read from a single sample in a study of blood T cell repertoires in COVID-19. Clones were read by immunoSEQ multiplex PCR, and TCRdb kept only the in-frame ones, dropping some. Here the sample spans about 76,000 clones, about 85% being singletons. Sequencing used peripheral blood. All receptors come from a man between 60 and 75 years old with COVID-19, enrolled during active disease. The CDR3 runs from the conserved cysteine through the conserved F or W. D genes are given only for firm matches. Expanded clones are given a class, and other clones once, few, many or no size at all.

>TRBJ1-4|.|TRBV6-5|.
CASRHSEKLFF
TGTGCCAGCAGACACAGTGAAAAACTGTTTTTT
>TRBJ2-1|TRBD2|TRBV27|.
CASSLSWLAGYNEQFF
TGTGCCAGCAGTTTATCGTGGCTAGCGGGTTACAATGAGCAGTTCTTC
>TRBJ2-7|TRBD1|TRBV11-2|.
CASAVAGQGPYEQYF
TGTGCCAGCGCTGTTGCGGGACAGGGTCCCTACGAGCAGTACTTC
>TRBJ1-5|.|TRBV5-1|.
CASSLDPNQPQHF
TGCGCCAGCAGCTTGGATCCGAATCAGCCCCAGCATTTT
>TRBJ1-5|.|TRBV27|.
CASSPGHGNQPQHF
TGTGCCAGCAGCCCTGGACACGGTAATCAGCCCCAGCATTTT
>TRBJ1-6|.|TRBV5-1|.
CASRLDLNSPLHF
TGCGCCAGCCGTCTAGACTTGAATTCACCCCTCCACTTT
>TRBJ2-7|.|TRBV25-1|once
CASSGSQGSSSYEQYF
TGTGCCAGCAGTGGATCACAGGGATCAAGCTCCTACGAGCAGTACTTC
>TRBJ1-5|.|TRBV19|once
CASSTFARQDHQPQHF
TGTGCCAGTAGTACCTTCGCTCGACAGGATCATCAGCCCCAGCATTTT
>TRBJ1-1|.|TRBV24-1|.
CATSDKGLATEAFF
TGTGCCACCAGTGACAAGGGGTTGGCCACTGAAGCTTTCTTT
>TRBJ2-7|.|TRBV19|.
CASSMVPTEQYF
TGTGCCAGTAGTATGGTTCCTACCGAGCAGTACTTC
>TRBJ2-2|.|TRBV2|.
CASSAYNTGELFF
TGTGCCAGCAGTGCGTATAACACCGGGGAGCTGTTTTTT
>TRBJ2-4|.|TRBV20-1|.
CSASLGDSDIQYF
TGCAGTGCTAGTCTCGGGGACTCAGACATTCAGTACTTC
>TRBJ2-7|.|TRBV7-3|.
CASSLFGGTSYEQYF
TGTGCCAGCAGCTTATTCGGGGGAACCTCCTACGAGCAGTACTTC
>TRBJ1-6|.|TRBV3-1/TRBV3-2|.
CASSQGSGGRSPLHF
TGTGCCAGCAGCCAAGGATCGGGGGGTCGATCACCCCTCCACTTT
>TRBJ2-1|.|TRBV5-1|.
CASSRDRSNEQFF
TGCGCCAGCAGCCGTGACAGGTCGAATGAGCAGTTCTTC
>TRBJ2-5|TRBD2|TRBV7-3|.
CASSLTSGSGEETQYF
TGTGCCAGCAGCTTAACGTCGGGTAGCGGGGAAGAGACCCAGTACTTC
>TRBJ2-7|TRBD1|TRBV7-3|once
CASSRGTGKGEQYF
TGTGCCAGCAGCCGAGGGACAGGGAAAGGCGAGCAGTACTTC
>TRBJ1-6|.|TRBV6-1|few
CASSEAPGGLNSPLHF
TGTGCCAGCAGTGAAGCCCCCGGGGGACTAAATTCACCCCTCCACTTT
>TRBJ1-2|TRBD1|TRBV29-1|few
CSGLGQTNYGYTF
TGCAGCGGGTTGGGACAGACTAACTATGGCTACACCTTC
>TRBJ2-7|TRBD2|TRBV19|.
CASSIGGLAGYYEQYF
TGTGCCAGTAGTATAGGCGGACTAGCTGGTTACTACGAGCAGTACTTC
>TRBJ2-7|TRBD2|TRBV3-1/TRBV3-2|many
CASSPTRLAGGYEQYF
TGTGCCAGCAGCCCTACCCGACTAGCGGGAGGTTACGAGCAGTACTTC
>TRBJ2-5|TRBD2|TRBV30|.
CAWSALRGVGETQYF
TGTGCCTGGAGTGCGCTACGGGGGGTCGGGGAGACCCAGTACTTC
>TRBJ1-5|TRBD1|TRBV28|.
CASSLWDRGQGQPQHF
TGTGCCAGCAGTTTATGGGACAGGGGGCAGGGTCAGCCCCAGCATTTT
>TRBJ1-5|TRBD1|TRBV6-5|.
CASSYPDRAGNQPQHF
TGTGCCAGCAGTTACCCGGACAGGGCGGGCAATCAGCCCCAGCATTTT
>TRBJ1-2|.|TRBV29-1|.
CSVEGETGLNYGYTF
TGCAGCGTTGAAGGGGAAACAGGCCTTAACTATGGCTACACCTTC
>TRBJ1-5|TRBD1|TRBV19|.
CASTSRGLAQPQHF
TGTGCCAGTACCAGTAGGGGGCTGGCTCAGCCCCAGCATTTT
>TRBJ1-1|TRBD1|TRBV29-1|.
CSVEEGQLNTEAFF
TGCAGCGTTGAAGAGGGACAGTTGAACACTGAAGCTTTCTTT
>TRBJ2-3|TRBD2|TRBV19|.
CASSPALAGGSDTQYF
TGTGCCAGTAGTCCCGCGTTAGCGGGGGGCTCAGATACGCAGTATTTT
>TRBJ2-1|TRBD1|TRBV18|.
CASSPSQGATDEQFF
TGTGCCAGCTCACCTTCGCAGGGGGCTACCGATGAGCAGTTCTTC
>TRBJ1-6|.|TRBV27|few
CASSSVGSPLHF
TGTGCCAGCAGTTCGGTTGGTTCACCCCTCCACTTT
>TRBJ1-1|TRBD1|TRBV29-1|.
CSVEGWTGPTEAFF
TGCAGCGTTGAAGGTTGGACAGGGCCCACTGAAGCTTTCTTT
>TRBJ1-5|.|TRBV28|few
CASIRDFSNQPQHF
TGTGCCAGCATCCGAGATTTTAGCAATCAGCCCCAGCATTTT
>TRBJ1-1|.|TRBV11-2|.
CASSPLKNTEAFF
TGTGCCAGCAGCCCCCTTAAGAACACTGAAGCTTTCTTT
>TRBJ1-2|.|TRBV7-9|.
CASSYPGRPYGYTF
TGTGCCAGCAGCTACCCAGGCAGGCCCTATGGCTACACCTTC
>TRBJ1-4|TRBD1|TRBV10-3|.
CAISESTGGNEKLFF
TGTGCCATCAGTGAGTCGACAGGGGGCAATGAAAAACTGTTTTTT
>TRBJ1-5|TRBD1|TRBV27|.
CASRYSGQGFGPQHF
TGTGCCAGCAGATATTCAGGACAGGGGTTTGGGCCCCAGCATTTT
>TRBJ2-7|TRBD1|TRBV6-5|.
CASSDREMEQYF
TGTGCCAGTTCCGACAGGGAGATGGAGCAGTACTTC
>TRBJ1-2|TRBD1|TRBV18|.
CASSPVIGTGGGYTF
TGTGCCAGCTCACCAGTGATTGGGACAGGGGGCGGCTACACCTTC
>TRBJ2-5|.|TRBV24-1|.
CATSDIQGPGTQYF
TGTGCCACCAGTGATATCCAGGGTCCCGGGACCCAGTACTTC
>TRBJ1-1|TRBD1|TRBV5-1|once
CASKTGGRGTEAFF
TGCGCCAGCAAAACAGGGGGCAGGGGCACTGAAGCTTTCTTT
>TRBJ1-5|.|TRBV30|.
CAWSTERDQPQHF
TGTGCCTGGAGTACCGAGCGGGATCAGCCCCAGCATTTT
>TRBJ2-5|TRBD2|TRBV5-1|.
CASSLVRGEQETQYF
TGCGCCAGCAGCTTGGTGCGGGGGGAGCAAGAGACCCAGTACTTC
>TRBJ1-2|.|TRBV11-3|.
CASSLGGSNYGYTF
TGTGCCAGCAGCTTGGGGGGGTCTAACTATGGCTACACCTTC
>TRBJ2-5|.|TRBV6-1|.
CASSENGGFQETQYF
TGTGCCAGCAGTGAAAACGGGGGATTCCAAGAGACCCAGTACTTC
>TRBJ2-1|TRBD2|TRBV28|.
CASNVAGGFNNEQFF
TGTGCCAGCAACGTCGCGGGAGGGTTCAACAATGAGCAGTTCTTC
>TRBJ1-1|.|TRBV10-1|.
CASSRDGVEAFF
TGCGCCAGCAGTCGCGACGGGGTTGAAGCTTTCTTT
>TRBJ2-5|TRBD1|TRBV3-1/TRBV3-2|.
CASSYRDREGTQYF
TGTGCCAGCAGTTACCGGGACAGGGAAGGGACCCAGTACTTC
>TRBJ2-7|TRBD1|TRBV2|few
CASSDTGTGSYEQYF
TGTGCCAGCAGTGACACCGGGACAGGGTCCTACGAGCAGTACTTC
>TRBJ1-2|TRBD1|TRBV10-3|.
CAISGTGQDGYTF
TGTGCCATCAGTGGGACAGGGCAAGACGGCTACACCTTC
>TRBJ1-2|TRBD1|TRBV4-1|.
CASSQSDRVDGYTF
TGCGCCAGCAGCCAATCTGACAGGGTAGATGGCTACACCTTC
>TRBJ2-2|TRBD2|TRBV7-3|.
CASSLNPQVGGYGRNTGELFF
TGTGCCAGCAGCTTGAACCCCCAAGTCGGGGGGTATGGTCGGAACACCGGGGAGCTGTTTTTT
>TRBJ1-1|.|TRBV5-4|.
CASSPGGGFRNTEAFF
TGTGCCAGCAGCCCTGGTGGGGGCTTCAGGAACACTGAAGCTTTCTTT
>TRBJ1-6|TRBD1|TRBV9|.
CASSVEQGALYNSPLHF
TGTGCCAGCAGCGTAGAACAGGGGGCCCTCTATAATTCACCCCTCCACTTT
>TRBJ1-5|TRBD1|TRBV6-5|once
CASRSGGMNQPQHF
TGTGCCAGTCGGTCAGGGGGAATGAATCAGCCCCAGCATTTT
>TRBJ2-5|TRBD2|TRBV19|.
CASSIGGGEETQYF
TGTGCCAGTAGTATAGGCGGGGGAGAAGAGACCCAGTACTTC
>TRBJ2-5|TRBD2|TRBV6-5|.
CASSHGLAAAETQYF
TGTGCCAGCAGTCACGGACTAGCGGCCGCGGAGACCCAGTACTTC
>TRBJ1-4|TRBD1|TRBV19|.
CASIPGQGIGKLFF
TGTGCCAGTATTCCGGGACAGGGTATCGGAAAACTGTTTTTT
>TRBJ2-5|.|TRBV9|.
CASSVATSTFQETQYF
TGTGCCAGCAGCGTAGCTACTAGCACTTTCCAAGAGACCCAGTACTTC